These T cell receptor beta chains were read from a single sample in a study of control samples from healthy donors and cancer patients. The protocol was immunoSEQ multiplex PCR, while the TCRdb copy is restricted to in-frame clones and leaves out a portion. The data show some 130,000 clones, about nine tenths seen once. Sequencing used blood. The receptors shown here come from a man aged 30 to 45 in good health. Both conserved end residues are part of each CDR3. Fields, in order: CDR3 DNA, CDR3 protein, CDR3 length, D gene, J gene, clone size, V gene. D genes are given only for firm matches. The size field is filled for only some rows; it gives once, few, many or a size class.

CDR3nt: TGTGCCAGCAGCGTAGGGGCGGAGAACACTGAAGCTTTCTTT
CDR3aa: CASSVGAENTEAFF
len: 14
d_gene: .
j_gene: TRBJ1-1
abundance: .
v_gene: TRBV9

CDR3nt: TGTGCCAGCAGCTACCGGGACCGAGTGGCGGGGAGCTCCTACGAGCAGTACTTC
CDR3aa: CASSYRDRVAGSSYEQYF
len: 18
d_gene: .
j_gene: TRBJ2-7
abundance: .
v_gene: TRBV5-5

CDR3nt: TGTGCCAGCAGCGTATTCGGGGGCGAAAATGAAAAACTGTTTTTT
CDR3aa: CASSVFGGENEKLFF
len: 15
d_gene: .
j_gene: TRBJ1-4
abundance: .
v_gene: TRBV9

CDR3nt: TGTGCCAGCATGGGTAGAGGGGTGGCGGGTAGAGACTACGAGCAGTACTTC
CDR3aa: CASMGRGVAGRDYEQYF
len: 17
d_gene: .
j_gene: TRBJ2-7
abundance: .
v_gene: TRBV28

CDR3nt: TGTGCCAGTCAATGGGGGTCTGGGGCCAACGTCCTGACTTTC
CDR3aa: CASQWGSGANVLTF
len: 14
d_gene: .
j_gene: TRBJ2-6
abundance: .
v_gene: TRBV6-5

CDR3nt: TGTGCCAGCAGCCTTCTAGCGGGAGGGTTGTTAAGTCTGTTCTTC
CDR3aa: CASSLLAGGLLSLFF
len: 15
d_gene: TRBD2
j_gene: TRBJ2-1
abundance: once
v_gene: TRBV7-2

CDR3nt: TGCGCCAGCAGCTTGGGGCTAGCGGGATCCGACTACAATGAGCAGTTCTTC
CDR3aa: CASSLGLAGSDYNEQFF
len: 17
d_gene: TRBD2
j_gene: TRBJ2-1
abundance: .
v_gene: TRBV5-1

CDR3nt: TGTGCCAGCGCCAGGACACTCTCCACAGATACGCAGTATTTT
CDR3aa: CASARTLSTDTQYF
len: 14
d_gene: .
j_gene: TRBJ2-3
abundance: .
v_gene: TRBV9

CDR3nt: TGTGCCAGCAGTGAACCCGTACTTCGGTCCACTCCCACCTACAATGAGCAGTTCTTC
CDR3aa: CASSEPVLRSTPTYNEQFF
len: 19
d_gene: .
j_gene: TRBJ2-1
abundance: once
v_gene: TRBV6-1

CDR3nt: TGTGCCAGCAGTGATCTACAGGGGTGGGACACTGAAGCTTTCTTT
CDR3aa: CASSDLQGWDTEAFF
len: 15
d_gene: TRBD1
j_gene: TRBJ1-1
abundance: .
v_gene: TRBV6-1

CDR3nt: TGTGCCAGCAGTAGGGGGAAGCTAGCGGAGAACACCGGGGAGCTGTTTTTT
CDR3aa: CASSRGKLAENTGELFF
len: 17
d_gene: .
j_gene: TRBJ2-2
abundance: .
v_gene: TRBV11-2

CDR3nt: TGCAGTGCTAGTAACCCGGGACGGAGTAACTATGGCTACACCTTC
CDR3aa: CSASNPGRSNYGYTF
len: 15
d_gene: .
j_gene: TRBJ1-2
abundance: .
v_gene: TRBV20-1

CDR3nt: TGTGCCAGCAGCCCCTACAGGCAGGAAGCCAGGAGGGGGAAATTTGTCGAGCAGTACTTC
CDR3aa: CASSPYRQEARRGKFVEQYF
len: 20
d_gene: .
j_gene: TRBJ2-7
abundance: few
v_gene: TRBV11-3

CDR3nt: TGTGCCAGCAGCTCAGGACTCTACTCTGGGGCCAACGTCCTGACTTTC
CDR3aa: CASSSGLYSGANVLTF
len: 16
d_gene: .
j_gene: TRBJ2-6
abundance: once
v_gene: TRBV11-3

CDR3nt: TGTGCCAGCAGCGGTAGCGGGAGTAGCGTCCCCCAACCCCACGAGCAGTACTTC
CDR3aa: CASSGSGSSVPQPHEQYF
len: 18
d_gene: TRBD2
j_gene: TRBJ2-7
abundance: .
v_gene: TRBV7-2

CDR3nt: TGTGCCTGGAATTCGGGATACTCCTACAATGAGCAGTTCTTC
CDR3aa: CAWNSGYSYNEQFF
len: 14
d_gene: .
j_gene: TRBJ2-1
abundance: .
v_gene: TRBV30

CDR3nt: TGTGCCAGCAGCTTAGAGGGATCGGGGGAGACCCAGTACTTC
CDR3aa: CASSLEGSGETQYF
len: 14
d_gene: .
j_gene: TRBJ2-5
abundance: once
v_gene: TRBV7-2

CDR3nt: TGTGCCAGTAAGGGCAGTATGAACACTGAAGCTTTCTTT
CDR3aa: CASKGSMNTEAFF
len: 13
d_gene: .
j_gene: TRBJ1-1
abundance: .
v_gene: TRBV19

CDR3nt: TGCAGCGTTGACGGCCAGGCGATAGATGAAGCTTTCTTT
CDR3aa: CSVDGQAIDEAFF
len: 13
d_gene: .
j_gene: TRBJ1-1
abundance: .
v_gene: TRBV29-1

CDR3nt: TGTGCCAGCAGTCCCCGGCCCTACACCGGGGAGCTGTTTTTT
CDR3aa: CASSPRPYTGELFF
len: 14
d_gene: .
j_gene: TRBJ2-2
abundance: .
v_gene: TRBV6-5

CDR3nt: TGTGCCTGGAGAGGCAGGGGAAATGATGGCTACACCTTC
CDR3aa: CAWRGRGNDGYTF
len: 13
d_gene: .
j_gene: TRBJ1-2
abundance: .
v_gene: TRBV30

CDR3nt: TGTGCCAGCAGCTCCTTAAGGGAGGGAAGCTATGGCTACACCTTC
CDR3aa: CASSSLREGSYGYTF
len: 15
d_gene: .
j_gene: TRBJ1-2
abundance: .
v_gene: TRBV5-4

CDR3nt: TGTGCCAGCAGCTTAAACGTTCGTAGTAGCAATCAGCCCCAGCATTTT
CDR3aa: CASSLNVRSSNQPQHF
len: 16
d_gene: .
j_gene: TRBJ1-5
abundance: .
v_gene: TRBV5-5

CDR3nt: TGTGCCAGCAGTTACTCGATTATATGGGGGATAAATCAGCCCCAGCATTTT
CDR3aa: CASSYSIIWGINQPQHF
len: 17
d_gene: .
j_gene: TRBJ1-5
abundance: .
v_gene: TRBV6-2/TRBV6-3

CDR3nt: TGTGCCAGCAGCTTACGCCAGGAAGCTTTCTTT
CDR3aa: CASSLRQEAFF
len: 11
d_gene: .
j_gene: TRBJ1-1
abundance: .
v_gene: TRBV7-9

CDR3nt: TGTGCCAGCAGCGCTCCTCCCGGGGTTAATCAGCCCCAGCATTTT
CDR3aa: CASSAPPGVNQPQHF
len: 15
d_gene: .
j_gene: TRBJ1-5
abundance: .
v_gene: TRBV9

CDR3nt: TGCGCCAGCAGCCAAGATCGTCCTAGCTTGGGGGATACGCAGTATTTT
CDR3aa: CASSQDRPSLGDTQYF
len: 16
d_gene: .
j_gene: TRBJ2-3
abundance: .
v_gene: TRBV4-1

CDR3nt: TGTGCCAGCAGTTACAACAGAGTGAACACTGAAGCTTTCTTT
CDR3aa: CASSYNRVNTEAFF
len: 14
d_gene: .
j_gene: TRBJ1-1
abundance: .
v_gene: TRBV6-2/TRBV6-3

CDR3nt: TGTGCCAGCAGCAAAGAACAGAAAGTTTACTCTAATAGCAATCAGCCCCAGCATTTT
CDR3aa: CASSKEQKVYSNSNQPQHF
len: 19
d_gene: .
j_gene: TRBJ1-5
abundance: .
v_gene: TRBV21-1

CDR3nt: TGTGCCAGCAGCTTTAGCGGGAGGAACGAGCAGTACTTC
CDR3aa: CASSFSGRNEQYF
len: 13
d_gene: TRBD2
j_gene: TRBJ2-7
abundance: .
v_gene: TRBV7-2

CDR3nt: TGTGCCAGCAGTGGAGACCCCTGGCGGGAGGGCCCTACAGATACGCAGTATTTT
CDR3aa: CASSGDPWREGPTDTQYF
len: 18
d_gene: TRBD2
j_gene: TRBJ2-3
abundance: .
v_gene: TRBV2

CDR3nt: TGTGCCAGTAGTGTTTTGACTAGCGGGGGCACAGATACGCAGTATTTT
CDR3aa: CASSVLTSGGTDTQYF
len: 16
d_gene: TRBD2
j_gene: TRBJ2-3
abundance: .
v_gene: TRBV19

CDR3nt: TGTGCCTTAAACGTGCTGGCCATGAACACTGAAGCTTTCTTT
CDR3aa: CALNVLAMNTEAFF
len: 14
d_gene: .
j_gene: TRBJ1-1
abundance: once
v_gene: TRBV30

CDR3nt: TGTGCCATCACCGATCCGACTAGCGGTACCTACAATGAGCAGTTCTTC
CDR3aa: CAITDPTSGTYNEQFF
len: 16
d_gene: TRBD2
j_gene: TRBJ2-1
abundance: once
v_gene: TRBV10-3

CDR3nt: TGTGCCAGCAGCCTACAAGGGGAACCTTATGGCTACACCTTC
CDR3aa: CASSLQGEPYGYTF
len: 14
d_gene: .
j_gene: TRBJ1-2
abundance: .
v_gene: TRBV6-5

CDR3nt: TGCGCCAGCAGTGTCATAGCGGGGGGAGAGACCCAGTACTTC
CDR3aa: CASSVIAGGETQYF
len: 14
d_gene: TRBD2
j_gene: TRBJ2-5
abundance: once
v_gene: TRBV10-2

CDR3nt: TGTGCCACCAAGGGGAACAGGGTGAATTCACCCCTCCACTTT
CDR3aa: CATKGNRVNSPLHF
len: 14
d_gene: .
j_gene: TRBJ1-6
abundance: .
v_gene: TRBV2

CDR3nt: TGTGCCAGCAGCCTAAACAGGGGGCGGGAGACCCAGTACTTC
CDR3aa: CASSLNRGRETQYF
len: 14
d_gene: TRBD1
j_gene: TRBJ2-5
abundance: .
v_gene: TRBV6-2/TRBV6-3

CDR3nt: TGTGCCACCAGCAGAGATAAGTCTAGAGGAGAGACCCAGTACTTC
CDR3aa: CATSRDKSRGETQYF
len: 15
d_gene: .
j_gene: TRBJ2-5
abundance: .
v_gene: TRBV15

CDR3nt: TGTGCCAGCAGCCCCTGGGGAGGGGGGACTGAAGCTTTCTTT
CDR3aa: CASSPWGGGTEAFF
len: 14
d_gene: .
j_gene: TRBJ1-1
abundance: .
v_gene: TRBV27

CDR3nt: TGCGCCAGCAGCCAAGATCTTTATGGTAGCGGATTTCAAGAGACCCAGTACTTC
CDR3aa: CASSQDLYGSGFQETQYF
len: 18
d_gene: .
j_gene: TRBJ2-5
abundance: .
v_gene: TRBV4-3

CDR3nt: TGTGCCAGCAGTTCCCTCACTACTAATGAGCAGTTCTTC
CDR3aa: CASSSLTTNEQFF
len: 13
d_gene: .
j_gene: TRBJ2-1
abundance: .
v_gene: TRBV2

CDR3nt: TGTGCCAGCAGCCAATCCGACAGGATCTATGGCTACACCTTC
CDR3aa: CASSQSDRIYGYTF
len: 14
d_gene: .
j_gene: TRBJ1-2
abundance: .
v_gene: TRBV3-1/TRBV3-2

CDR3nt: TGTGCCAGCAGTTCTCTAGCGGGAGGACGCAATGAGCAGTTCTTC
CDR3aa: CASSSLAGGRNEQFF
len: 15
d_gene: TRBD2
j_gene: TRBJ2-1
abundance: .
v_gene: TRBV28

CDR3nt: TGTGCCAGAGAGGGTCAGCCCCAGCATTTT
CDR3aa: CAREGQPQHF
len: 10
d_gene: .
j_gene: TRBJ1-5
abundance: .
v_gene: TRBV21-1

CDR3nt: TGCGCCAGCAGCCAAGATCGCGACAGGGGGAGGACAGATACGCAGTATTTT
CDR3aa: CASSQDRDRGRTDTQYF
len: 17
d_gene: TRBD1
j_gene: TRBJ2-3
abundance: .
v_gene: TRBV4-1